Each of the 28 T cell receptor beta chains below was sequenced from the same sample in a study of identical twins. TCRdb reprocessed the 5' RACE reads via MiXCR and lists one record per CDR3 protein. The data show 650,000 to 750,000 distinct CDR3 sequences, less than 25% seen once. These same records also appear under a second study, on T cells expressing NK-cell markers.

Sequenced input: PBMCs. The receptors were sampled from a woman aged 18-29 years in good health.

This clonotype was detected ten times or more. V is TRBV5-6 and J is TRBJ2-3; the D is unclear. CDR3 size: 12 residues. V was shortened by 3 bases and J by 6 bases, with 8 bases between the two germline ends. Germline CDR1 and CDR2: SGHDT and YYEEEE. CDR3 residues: CASSSILDTQYF. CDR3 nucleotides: TGTGCCAGCAGCTCGATCCTCGATACGCAGTATTTT.

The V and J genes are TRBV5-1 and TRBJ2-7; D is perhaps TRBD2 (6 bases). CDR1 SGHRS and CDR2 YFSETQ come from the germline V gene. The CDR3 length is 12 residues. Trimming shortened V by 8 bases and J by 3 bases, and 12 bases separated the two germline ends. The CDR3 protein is CASTGVDYEQYF. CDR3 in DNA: TGCGCCAGTACGGGGGTAGACTACGAGCAGTACTTC.

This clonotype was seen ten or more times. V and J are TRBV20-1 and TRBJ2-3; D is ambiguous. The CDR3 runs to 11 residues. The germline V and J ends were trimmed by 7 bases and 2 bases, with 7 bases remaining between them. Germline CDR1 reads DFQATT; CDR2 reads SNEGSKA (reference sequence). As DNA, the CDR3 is TGCAGTGGGTCCTCCACAGATACGCAGTATTTT. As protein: CSGSSTDTQYF.

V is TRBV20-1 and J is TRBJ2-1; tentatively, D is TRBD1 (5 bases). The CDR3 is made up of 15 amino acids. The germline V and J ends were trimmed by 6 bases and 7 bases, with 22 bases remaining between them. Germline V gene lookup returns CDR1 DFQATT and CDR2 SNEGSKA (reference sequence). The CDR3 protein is CSAQLSSTGGNEQFF. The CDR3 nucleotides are TGCAGTGCCCAACTTAGTAGTACAGGTGGGAATGAGCAGTTCTTC.

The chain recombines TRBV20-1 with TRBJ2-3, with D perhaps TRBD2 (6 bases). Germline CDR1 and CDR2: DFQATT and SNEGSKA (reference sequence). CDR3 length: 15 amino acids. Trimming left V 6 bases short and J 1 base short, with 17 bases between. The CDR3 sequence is CSAPRLGEGTDTQYF. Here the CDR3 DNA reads TGCAGTGCCCCCCGCTTGGGGGAGGGCACAGATACGCAGTATTTT.

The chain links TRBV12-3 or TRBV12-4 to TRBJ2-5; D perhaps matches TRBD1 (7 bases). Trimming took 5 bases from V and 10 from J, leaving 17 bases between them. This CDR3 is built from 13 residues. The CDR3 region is CASSRQGGRFQYF. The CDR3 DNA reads TGTGCCAGCAGTCGACAGGGAGGCCGCTTCCAGTACTTC.

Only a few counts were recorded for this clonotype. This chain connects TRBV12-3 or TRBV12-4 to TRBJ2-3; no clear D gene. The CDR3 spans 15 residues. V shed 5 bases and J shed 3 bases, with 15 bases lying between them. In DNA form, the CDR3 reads TGTGCCAGCAGTCCCCGTGGAACGGAGACAGATACGCAGTATTTT. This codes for CASSPRGTETDTQYF.

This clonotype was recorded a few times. CDR3 residues: CASSRSLAEAFF. DNA of the CDR3: TGTGCCAGCAGTCGAAGCCTGGCTGAAGCTTTCTTT. The chain carries TRBV6-5 and TRBJ1-1; D gene ambiguous. The CDR3 is 12 residues long. Per germline, CDR1 MNHEY and CDR2 SVGAGI. V was cut by 5 bases and J by 6 bases, with 10 bases left in between.

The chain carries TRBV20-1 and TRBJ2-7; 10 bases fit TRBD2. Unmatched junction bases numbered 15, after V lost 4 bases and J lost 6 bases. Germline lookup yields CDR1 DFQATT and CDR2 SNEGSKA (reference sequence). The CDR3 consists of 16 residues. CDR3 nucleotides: TGCAGTGCTATGCCAAGACGGCTAGCGGGAGTATCCGAGCAGTACTTC. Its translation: CSAMPRRLAGVSEQYF.

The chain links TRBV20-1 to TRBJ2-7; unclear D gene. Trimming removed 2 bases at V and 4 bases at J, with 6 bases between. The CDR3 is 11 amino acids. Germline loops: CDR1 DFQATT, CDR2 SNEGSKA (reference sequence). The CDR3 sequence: CSARLDYEQYF. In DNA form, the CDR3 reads TGCAGTGCTAGACTAGATTACGAGCAGTACTTC.

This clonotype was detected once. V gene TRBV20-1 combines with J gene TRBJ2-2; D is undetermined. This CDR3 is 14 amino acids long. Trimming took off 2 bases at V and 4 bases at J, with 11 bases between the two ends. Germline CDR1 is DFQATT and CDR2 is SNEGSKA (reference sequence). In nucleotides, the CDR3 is TGCAGTGCTAGAAGTAGGGTCGGCACCGGGGAGCTGTTTTTT. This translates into CSARSRVGTGELFF.

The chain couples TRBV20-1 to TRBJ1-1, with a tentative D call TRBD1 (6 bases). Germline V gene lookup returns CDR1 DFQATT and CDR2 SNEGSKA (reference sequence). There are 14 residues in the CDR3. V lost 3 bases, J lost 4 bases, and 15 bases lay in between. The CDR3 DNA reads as TGCAGTGCTAGTACAGGGCCGGTCATCACTGAAGCTTTCTTT. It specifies CSASTGPVITEAFF.

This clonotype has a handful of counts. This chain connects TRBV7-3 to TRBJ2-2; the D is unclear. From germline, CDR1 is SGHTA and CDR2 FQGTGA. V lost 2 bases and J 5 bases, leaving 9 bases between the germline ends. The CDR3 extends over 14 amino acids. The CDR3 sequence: CASSLWPLTGELFF. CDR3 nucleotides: TGTGCCAGCAGCTTATGGCCGTTAACCGGGGAGCTGTTTTTT.

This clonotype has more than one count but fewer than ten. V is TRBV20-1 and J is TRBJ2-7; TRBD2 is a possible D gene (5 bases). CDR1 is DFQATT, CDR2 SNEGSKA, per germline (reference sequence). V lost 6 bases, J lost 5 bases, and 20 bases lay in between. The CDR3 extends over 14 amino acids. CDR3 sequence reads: CSAGKGGAWDEQYF. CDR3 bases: TGCAGTGCCGGGAAAGGAGGCGCCTGGGACGAGCAGTACTTC.

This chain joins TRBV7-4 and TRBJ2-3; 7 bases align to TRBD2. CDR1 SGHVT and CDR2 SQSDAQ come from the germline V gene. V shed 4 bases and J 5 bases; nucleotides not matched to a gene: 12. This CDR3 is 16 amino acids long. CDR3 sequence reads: CASSSDLAAAIDTQYF. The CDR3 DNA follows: TGTGCCAGCAGCTCCGACCTAGCGGCAGCTATAGATACGCAGTATTTT.

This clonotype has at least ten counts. The CDR3 protein is CASSTPPGEQFF. In nucleotides, the CDR3 is TGCGCCAGCAGCACTCCCCCCGGTGAGCAGTTCTTC. V gene TRBV5-1 combines with J gene TRBJ2-1; no reliable D call. There are 12 residues in the CDR3. V was trimmed by 4 bases and J by 9 bases, leaving 11 bases between them. Germline lookup yields CDR1 SGHRS and CDR2 YFSETQ.

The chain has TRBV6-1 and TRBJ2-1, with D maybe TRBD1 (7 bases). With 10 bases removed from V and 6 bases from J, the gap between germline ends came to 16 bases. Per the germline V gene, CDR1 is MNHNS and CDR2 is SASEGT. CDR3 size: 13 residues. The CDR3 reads CATAGQRFNEQFF. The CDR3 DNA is TGTGCCACCGCGGGACAGCGCTTCAATGAGCAGTTCTTC.

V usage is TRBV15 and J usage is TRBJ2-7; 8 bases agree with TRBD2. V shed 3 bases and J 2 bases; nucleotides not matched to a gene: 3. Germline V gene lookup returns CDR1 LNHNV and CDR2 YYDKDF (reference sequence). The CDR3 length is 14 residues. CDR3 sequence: CATSSGGVAYEQYF. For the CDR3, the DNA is TGTGCCACCAGCAGCGGGGGGGTGGCCTACGAGCAGTACTTC.

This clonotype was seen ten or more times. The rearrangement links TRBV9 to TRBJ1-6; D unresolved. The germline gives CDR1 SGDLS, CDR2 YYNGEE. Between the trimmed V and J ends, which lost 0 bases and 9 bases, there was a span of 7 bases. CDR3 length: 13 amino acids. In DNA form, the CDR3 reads TGTGCCAGCAGCGTAGAAATCAGTTCACCCCTCCACTTT. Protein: CASSVEISSPLHF.

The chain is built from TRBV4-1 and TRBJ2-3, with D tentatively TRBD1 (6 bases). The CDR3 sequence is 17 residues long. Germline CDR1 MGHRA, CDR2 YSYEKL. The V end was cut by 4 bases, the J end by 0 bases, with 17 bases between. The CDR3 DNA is TGCGCCAGCAGCCGCGGTCAGGGGACAACTAGCACAGATACGCAGTATTTT. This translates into CASSRGQGTTSTDTQYF.

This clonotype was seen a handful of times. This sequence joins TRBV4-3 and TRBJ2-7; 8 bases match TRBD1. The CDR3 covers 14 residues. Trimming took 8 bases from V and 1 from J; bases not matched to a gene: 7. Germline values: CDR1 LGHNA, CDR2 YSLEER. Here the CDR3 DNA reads TGCGCCAGCGCGGGCGGACAGGGATCCTACGAGCAGTACTTC. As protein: CASAGGQGSYEQYF.

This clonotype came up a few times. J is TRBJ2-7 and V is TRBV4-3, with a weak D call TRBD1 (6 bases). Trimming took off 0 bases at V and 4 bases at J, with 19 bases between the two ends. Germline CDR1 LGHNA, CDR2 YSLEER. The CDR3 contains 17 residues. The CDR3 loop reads CASSQDLITERGYEQYF. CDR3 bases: TGCGCCAGCAGCCAAGATCTTATAACGGAGAGGGGGTACGAGCAGTACTTC.

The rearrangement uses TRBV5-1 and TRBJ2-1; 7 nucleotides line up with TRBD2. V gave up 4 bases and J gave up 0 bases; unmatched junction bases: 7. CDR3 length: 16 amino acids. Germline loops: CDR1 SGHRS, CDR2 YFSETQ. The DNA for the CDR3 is TGCGCCAGCAGCCCCCAAGCGGGAAGCTCCTACAATGAGCAGTTCTTC. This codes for CASSPQAGSSYNEQFF. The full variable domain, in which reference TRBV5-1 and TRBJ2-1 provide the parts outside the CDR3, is KAGVTQTPRYLIKTRGQQVTLSCSPISGHRSVSWYQQTPGQGLQFLFEYFSETQRNKGNFPGRFSGRQFSNSRSEMNVSTLELGDSALYLCASSPQAGSSYNEQFFGPGTRLTVL.

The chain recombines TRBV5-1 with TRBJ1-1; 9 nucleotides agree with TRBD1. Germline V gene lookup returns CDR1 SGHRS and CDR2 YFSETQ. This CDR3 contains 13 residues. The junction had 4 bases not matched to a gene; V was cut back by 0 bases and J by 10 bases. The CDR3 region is CASSLDRGRSAFF. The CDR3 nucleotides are TGCGCCAGCAGCTTGGACAGGGGGCGTTCAGCTTTCTTT.

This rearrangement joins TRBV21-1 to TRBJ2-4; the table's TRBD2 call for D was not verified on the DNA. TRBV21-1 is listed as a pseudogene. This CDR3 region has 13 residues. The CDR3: CASSKDWENIQYF. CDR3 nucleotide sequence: TGTGCCAGCAGCAAAGACTGGGAGAACATTCAGTACTTC.

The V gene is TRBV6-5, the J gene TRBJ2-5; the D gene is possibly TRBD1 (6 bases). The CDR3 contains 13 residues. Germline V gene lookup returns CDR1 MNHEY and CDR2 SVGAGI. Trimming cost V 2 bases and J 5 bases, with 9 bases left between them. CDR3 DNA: TGTGCCAGCAGTTACGGGGGCCCGGAGACCCAGTACTTC. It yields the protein CASSYGGPETQYF.

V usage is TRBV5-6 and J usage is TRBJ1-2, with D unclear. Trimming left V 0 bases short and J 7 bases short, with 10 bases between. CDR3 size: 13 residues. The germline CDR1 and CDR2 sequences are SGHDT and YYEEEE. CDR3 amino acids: CASSLGRTGGYTF. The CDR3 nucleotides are TGTGCCAGCAGCTTGGGACGGACTGGTGGCTACACCTTC.

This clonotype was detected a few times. Here the CDR3 DNA reads TGCAGTGCTCGGGACGTCGACAAAAACATTCAGTACTTC. Its translation is CSARDVDKNIQYF. The J gene is TRBJ2-4, the V gene TRBV20-1; the D gene could be TRBD1 or TRBD2 (5 bases each). The CDR3 is made up of 13 amino acids. V lost 5 bases and J lost 3, with 11 bases in between. CDR1 is DFQATT, CDR2 SNEGSKA, per germline (reference sequence).